This T cell receptor beta chain comes out of a study of cytomegalovirus exposure and HLA in healthy donors (dated by TCRdb to about 2017). In terms of the full investigation: According to an earlier analysis of several hundred of the donors, about 179 million T cells yielded roughly 100 million unique TCR beta sequences and 276 Gb of sequence data. Around 320 gigabases of sequencing data and roughly 90 million unique TCR sequences were included in an early release covering about 700 HLA-typed donors. Among the roughly 400 genotyped donors, around 81% belonged to the genetic ancestry cluster associated with self-reported Caucasian donors. The aim of the study was to test whether cataloging public T cell receptors could identify signatures of past pathogen exposure. The study profiled the T cell repertoires of hundreds of subjects by immunosequencing and related them to cytomegalovirus serostatus. A separate validation cohort of 100 to 150 different subjects was used in addition to the roughly 620-subject first cohort. High-throughput TCR immunosequencing, statistical association of individual TCRs with disease status, and machine learning were combined to predict cytomegalovirus infection status. To study patterns of TCR occurrence, a later analysis re-analyzed previously published TCR beta repertoires from around 670 donors and added high-resolution HLA genotyping. Rather than using new phenotypic data, the later analysis identified candidate immune exposures from TCR beta sequences and from how often those sequences occurred across donors. An earlier analysis of roughly 600 of the donors used high-throughput TCR beta sequencing to judge whether each TCR beta V gene segment behaved as functional or pseudogenic. Donor age, sex, ethnicity and CMV serostatus were compiled together with the repertoire data. In a later genetic analysis, genome-wide SNP genotypes for 398 of the 666 donors were used, and that subset was treated as a discovery cohort. All discovery cohort repertoires had been generated using a single sequencing platform. Both class I and class II loci were covered by HLA typing, at four-digit resolution. The number of typed donors differed by locus: 629-630 for A, B, C, DRB1 and DQB1; 522 for DQA1; some 610 for DPA1; and 400 to 480 for DPB1. Because of strong linkage in the cohort, five DR-DQ haplotypes were treated as single units for association and clustering. Among some 400 genotyped donors of the cohort, an average of around 240,000 unique TCR beta nucleotide sequences were sequenced per donor, roughly 20% of them non-productive. What the work shows at the level of the full study, not this receptor alone: A later genetic analysis reported fewer N-insertions in productive TCRs among donors in an Asian-associated ancestry cluster than the roughly 720-donor mean. The classifier was reported to diagnose cytomegalovirus status with high specificity and sensitivity in both the original and validation cohorts. Most CMV-associated TCR beta chains appeared to be HLA-restricted in a later analysis, and the HLA associations seemed to be driven largely by CMV exposure. When HLA alleles, especially DR and DQ, strongly co-occurred, attributing TCR associations to individual alleles was difficult. A few of the identified cytomegalovirus-associated TCR beta chains were confirmed in vitro to be specific for cytomegalovirus antigens. The authors suggested that the approach could potentially be extended to other disease states and immunological phenotypes. A later analysis reported that several top co-occurrence clusters appeared linked to parvovirus B19, influenza, CMV and Epstein-Barr virus. V-gene and J-gene trimming of TCR beta chains was associated with a missense DCLRE1C variant in a later genetic analysis, and the association was replicated in an independent cohort. A total of 150 to 200 TCR beta chains were listed by the study as associated with cytomegalovirus. An earlier analysis of approximately 530 of the donors showed that most TCR beta V segments appeared in productive rearrangements either about 90% or about 30% of the time, which broadly matched IMGT annotations. Specific HLA alleles were associated with roughly 17,000 TCR beta sequences at a false discovery rate of 0.05 in a later analysis. Roughly uniform sequencing depth across donors was assumed in presence/absence analyses, although this assumption may not hold. Immune exposure information for the cohort was limited to CMV serostatus. Because counts were too low, more than 15 rarely observed V segments, including chromosome 9 orphons, were excluded from the earlier analysis of fewer than 650 of the donors. Some IMGT-functional V segments, including TRBV6-2 and TRBV6-3, could not be told apart with the 87-base-pair reads, so those segments were excluded. According to a later analysis, TCR association rates differed among HLA loci, with DRB1 alleles showing the most associated TCRs and HLA-C alleles showing the fewest. Correlated functional status among segregating V segments might reflect linkage disequilibrium, but an unknown experimental factor could not be ruled out. In a later analysis, HLA-associated TCR beta chains showed more clonal expansion and lower generation probabilities than non-associated chains that were equally common. Because HLA typing was unavailable for some donors at each locus, only the typed subset was used in association tests. The cohort was sequenced for TCR beta chains only, and without alpha or paired-chain data the features that could be detected were limited. A group of highly shared sequence variants was considered likely to be a technical artifact of the sequencing pipeline. Most TCR sequences were seen in very few donors, while some public TCRs were found in many individuals. A further reported finding was that TCR beta sequences accurately predicted the HLA-A and HLA-B alleles for most subjects in the first cohort.

The cohort comprised 550 to 700 healthy bone marrow donors. All cohort members were sampled while nominally healthy, although unrecorded immune exposures were likely present. The donor was CMV seronegative and was included in the group of about 350 seronegative cohort members. A peripheral blood sample was collected from each donor, and TCR beta sequencing was performed on peripheral blood mononuclear cells. Genomic DNA extraction from the blood cell samples was performed with the Qiagen DNeasy Blood Extraction Kit. For this chain, trimming is 5 bases at the V end and 8 bases at the J end, and the number of junction bases without a gene match is 7. From a lookup of the germline V gene, CDR1 and CDR2 are MDHEN and SYDVKM. From the cysteine through the phenylalanine, the CDR3 covers 14 amino acids. The CDR3 DNA has 42 bases and is translated from base 1. Library preparation employed the immunoSEQ multiplex PCR assay. The multiplex PCR relied on a mix of 60 forward primers for TCR Vbeta segments and 13 reverse primers for TCR Jbeta segments. Amplification of the CDR3 region of rearranged TCR beta genes was performed with a multiplex PCR assay on genomic DNA. Amplified TCR beta libraries were sequenced as 87-base-pair reads on the Illumina HiSeq System. The authors' pipeline ran thus. A later analysis tallied some 79 million unique TCR beta chains across the 600 to 700 repertoires, and 10 million to 11 million of those chains were shared by two or more donors. Raw reads were error-corrected and collapsed into unique sequences by a nearest-neighbor algorithm in which closely related sequences were merged to remove PCR and sequencing errors. To assign V, D and J gene segments, CDR3 sequences were aligned to IMGT reference sequences. For a sequence to be retained, a match of at least six nucleotides was required to both a V gene segment and a J gene segment. A rearrangement counted as productive if the CDR3 had no stop codons and remained in frame with V and J, and every other rearrangement counted as non-productive. Following IMGT convention, CDR3 was defined as the stretch from the second conserved V-encoded cysteine up to the conserved J-encoded phenylalanine. The earlier analysis of approximately 590 of the donors excluded any sequence lacking an unambiguous match to a single V gene segment. In an earlier analysis of more than 500 of the donors, a V segment was called functional when productive rearrangements were above 56.7%, and segregating when the standard deviation between donors exceeded 5%. A statistical classification framework was built to diagnose cytomegalovirus status from the catalog of TCR beta chain sequences. In a later analysis, TCR nucleotide sequences were compared against IMGT/GENE-DB human TR gene sequences so that V and J genes could be assigned. The TCRdist pipeline was used in a later analysis to assign CDR3 sequences and most-parsimonious VDJ recombination scenarios. A later analysis defined each TCR beta chain by its CDR3 amino acid sequence plus V-gene family, and excluded reads lacking a unique V-gene family. As a way to deal with suspected cross-contamination and a sequencing artifact, a later analysis dropped roughly 620 nucleotide sequences that were highly shared and had low generation probability. In a later analysis, a clonal expansion index for each public chain was calculated from normalized within-repertoire ranks of inferred template counts. A later analysis computed generation probabilities with a VDJ recombination model fitted to out-of-frame rearrangements, and checked the results against IGoR. A later analysis scored TCR-TCR, TCR-HLA and TCR-CMV co-occurrence with hypergeometric tests, applying a repertoire-size bias correction to TCR pairs. To estimate false discovery rates, a later analysis permuted the HLA or CMV assignments 20 times. In a later analysis, co-occurring TCRs were grouped using DBSCAN, and TCRdist sequence similarity was added for clustering within HLA-allele-positive subsets. Repertoires with fewer than 30,000 or more than 120,000 public chains, plus five repertoires with anomalous nucleotide sharing, were excluded from co-occurrence clustering. Held by TCRdb, this immuneACCESS table contains in-frame sequences only and omits some clones. Under half of the omission traces to an unresolved V gene where checked; the cause of the rest is unknown. D and trimming were read from the DNA, whereas the V and J calls and clone size are those reported in that table. This sample holds around 180,000 clones; around nine tenths were observed only once. The ten largest clones add up to 1.5% to 2% of the sample.

Comments on this clone: Its antigen is unknown. Qualities for individual bases were not recorded, and no much larger clone is one base off.

Sequenced sample: PBMCs. The chain joins TRBV28 to TRBJ2-4, with TRBD1 identical over 9 junction bases. The receptor comes from a young woman in good health and CMV-seronegative. The nucleotides read TGTGCCAGCAGTGAGGGACAGGGTACGTACATTCAGTACTTC. Translated, this is CASSEGQGTYIQYF.